The T cell receptor (beta chain) under discussion was sequenced for a study of CD4 T cells in relation to SARS-CoV-2 and coronaviruses. Study in general: Controls used an HIV-1 Nef peptide pool or no peptide.

The ends lost 3 bases at V and 5 bases at J; junction bases unmatched: 4. Per the germline V gene, CDR1 is LNHDA and CDR2 is SQIVND (reference sequence). This CDR3 has 14 residues. Unexposed donor CD4+ T cells date from 2011-2018, before the COVID-19 pandemic. After approximately ten days of culture, CD4+ T cells were isolated. Around 2 million PBMCs per well were cultured with 8.5 to 10 IU/ml IL-2. A note on this clone: Its cognate antigen is unknown.

Produced via immunoSEQ multiplex PCR; TCRdb's table is partial and in-frame only. This table has some 28,000 clones, just under 75% appearing once. What was sequenced was CD4+ T cells from PBMCs, cultured in vitro. The rearrangement uses TRBV19 and TRBJ2-1, with 7 positions matching TRBD1. The receptor's source is a human donor in good health. The CDR3 DNA follows: TGTGCCAGTAGTATGGGGGACAGAAACAATGAGCAGTTCTTC. It is translated as CASSMGDRNNEQFF.